Shown below are 22 T cell receptor beta chains from a single sample sequenced in a study of graft-versus-host responses after intestinal transplantation. Only in-frame clones appear in the TCRdb table, and some are missing; sequencing was by immunoSEQ multiplex PCR. The sample lists about 16,000 clones; 80% to 90% were seen once. Material: PBMCs, obtained around 110 days after intestinal transplant. The receptors derive from a human patient who received an intestinal transplant, so some T cells may come from the graft donor.

The gene calls are TRBV6-1 and TRBJ1-1; tentatively, D is TRBD1 (6 bases). The CDR3 spans 12 residues. Germline CDR1 is MNHNS and CDR2 is SASEGT. V lost 6 bases to trimming and J lost 1 base, with 6 bases between them. The DNA of the CDR3 is TGTGCCAGCAGGACAGGGAACACTGAAGCTTTCTTT. Encoded protein: CASRTGNTEAFF.

The rearrangement joins TRBV7-3 to TRBJ1-2; D unresolved. The ends were cut back, 4 bases at V and 8 bases at J, with 11 bases in the middle. CDR3 length: 12 residues. Germline V CDR1 and CDR2: SGHTA, FQGTGA. The CDR3 nucleotides read TGTGCCAGCAGCTCGAACGGGAGAGGCTACACCTTC. Protein: CASSSNGRGYTF.

V gene TRBV28 combines with J gene TRBJ2-7; TRBD2 agrees at 13 bases. CDR1 and CDR2 from the germline V gene are MDHEN and SYDVKM. This CDR3 is 13 amino acids long. Trimming took 9 bases from V and 6 from J; bases not matched to a gene: 5. CDR3 loop: CASGLAGAGEQYF. CDR3 sequence (DNA): TGTGCCAGTGGACTAGCGGGAGCCGGCGAGCAGTACTTC.

To note about this clone: In the same sample, other DNA sequences code for this CDR3. The V call is TRBV6-1, the J call TRBJ1-1; the D is unclear. Trimming pared 8 bases from V and 0 bases from J, leaving 10 bases between. Germline V lookup: CDR1 MNHNS, CDR2 SASEGT. CDR3 length: 13 residues. For the CDR3, the DNA is TGTGCCAGCGACGACGGAGTGAACACTGAAGCTTTCTTT. This encodes CASDDGVNTEAFF.

The chain has TRBV29-1 and TRBJ2-7; 13 bases match TRBD2. Per germline, CDR1 SQVTM and CDR2 ANQGSEA. After removal of 1 base from V and 3 bases from J, the junction contained 6 bases not matched to a gene. The CDR3 runs 16 residues. The CDR3 spells CSVEAGTSGTVYEQYF. The CDR3 coding sequence is TGCAGCGTTGAAGCCGGGACTAGCGGGACCGTCTACGAGCAGTACTTC.

The genes are TRBV30 and TRBJ1-4; tentative D call: TRBD1 (6 bases). The CDR3 is 15 amino acids. The V gene's germline CDR1 is GTSNPN and CDR2 SVGIG (reference sequence). Trimming cost V 0 bases and J 8 bases, with 16 bases left between them. In DNA, the CDR3 is TGTGCCTGGAGTGTACCCCACAAGGGGGGCGAAAAACTGTTTTTT. This sequence encodes CAWSVPHKGGEKLFF.

The count of this clone is one. The CDR3 here is CASSLGYNEQFF. The CDR3 DNA follows: TGTGCCAGCAGTTTAGGCTACAATGAGCAGTTCTTC. V and J are TRBV28 and TRBJ2-1; no definite D call. Germline lookup yields CDR1 MDHEN and CDR2 SYDVKM. The CDR3 extends over 12 amino acids. Trimming removed 2 bases from V and 3 bases from J, with 2 bases in between.

The V call is TRBV5-6, the J call TRBJ2-7; 8 nucleotides match TRBD1. The CDR3 contains 14 residues. Germline lookup yields CDR1 SGHDT and CDR2 YYEEEE. V trimming: 4 bases; J trimming: 5 bases; junction bases outside the gene matches: 8. CDR3 DNA sequence: TGTGCCAGCAGCACCGGGACAGGTCCCCACGAGCAGTACTTC. As protein: CASSTGTGPHEQYF.

J is TRBJ2-5 and V is TRBV19, with D perhaps matching TRBD2 (6 bases). Germline V gives CDR1 LNHDA, CDR2 SQIVND (reference sequence). The CDR3 totals 13 residues. Trimming took off 6 bases at V and 5 bases at J, with 13 bases between the two ends. CDR3 residues: CASSQGGDETQYF. The CDR3 DNA follows: TGTGCCAGTAGCCAGGGCGGGGATGAGACCCAGTACTTC.

The rearrangement links TRBV9 to TRBJ2-2; no clear D gene. The CDR3 covers 13 residues. Trimming took 0 bases from V and 8 from J, leaving 8 bases between them. Germline loops: CDR1 SGDLS, CDR2 YYNGEE. This CDR3 reads CASSVEVSGELFF. The CDR3 coding sequence is TGTGCCAGCAGCGTAGAGGTGTCTGGGGAGCTGTTTTTT.

The rearrangement links TRBV27 to TRBJ1-5; D not certain. Trimming removed 8 bases from V and 6 bases from J, with 5 bases in between. Germline V CDR1 and CDR2: MNHEY, SMNVEV (reference sequence). This CDR3 is built from 10 residues. CDR3 bases: TGTGCCAGCTATGGTCAGCCCCAGCATTTT. This gives the protein CASYGQPQHF.

This chain joins TRBV9 and TRBJ2-1, with D perhaps matching TRBD2 (6 bases). Germline V CDR1 and CDR2: SGDLS, YYNGEE. The CDR3 contains 15 residues. Trimming stripped 3 bases from V and 3 bases from J, with 13 bases between. This chain's CDR3 is CASSDTAGRYNEQFF. The CDR3 DNA is TGTGCCAGCAGCGACACAGCGGGCCGCTACAATGAGCAGTTCTTC.

Details on this clone: This specimen includes other DNA sequences encoding the same CDR3. V is TRBV18 and J is TRBJ2-1; D is unresolved. The CDR3 is 17 residues long. Germline V CDR1 and CDR2: KGHSH, LQKENI. Trimming left V 3 bases short and J 7 bases short, with 22 bases between. This CDR3 reads CASSPAWYSTATNEQFF. In nucleotides, the CDR3 is TGTGCCAGCTCACCCGCTTGGTACAGCACCGCGACGAATGAGCAGTTCTTC.

This clone appeared a single time. Here the CDR3 DNA reads TGTGCCAGCAGCTCTGACCAGGGTCATCAGCCCCAGCATTTT. The encoded protein is CASSSDQGHQPQHF. This rearrangement joins TRBV7-9 to TRBJ1-5; possible D gene TRBD1, 5 bases. Trimming removed 4 bases at V and 5 bases at J, with 12 bases between. The CDR3 extends over 14 amino acids. CDR1 and CDR2 from the germline V gene are SEHNR and FQNEAQ (reference sequence). Together with reference TRBV7-9 and TRBJ1-5, the CDR3 gives the full variable domain: DTGVSQNPRHKITKRGQNVTFRCDPISEHNRLYWYRQTLGQGPEFLTYFQNEAQLEKSRLLSDRFSAERPKGSFSTLEIQRTEQGDSAMYLCASSSDQGHQPQHFGDGTRLSIL.

Of note for this clone: The junction does not match germline at one end; this may be a read error. Other DNA sequences from this sample encode an identical CDR3 as well. The chain employs TRBV19 and TRBJ1-2, with unresolved D. The CDR3 length is 12 residues. Germline values: CDR1 LNHDA, CDR2 SQIVND (reference sequence). This chain's CDR3 is CASSIRQPGYTF. In DNA, the CDR3 is TGTGCCAGCAGTATTCGGCAGCCTGGCTACACCTTC.

This chain connects TRBV9 to TRBJ2-2; 7 nucleotides align to TRBD2. Germline CDR1 reads SGDLS; CDR2 reads YYNGEE. With 3 bases clipped from V and 2 bases from J, the junction kept 7 bases outside the gene matches. This CDR3 spans 16 amino acids. This CDR3 reads CASSARLAQNTGELFF. The CDR3 DNA follows: TGTGCCAGCAGCGCGAGACTAGCCCAAAACACCGGGGAGCTGTTTTTT.

This clone was observed a single time. This chain uses TRBV28 with TRBJ2-4, with D perhaps matching TRBD1 or TRBD2 (5 bases each). Between the trimmed V and J ends, which lost 2 bases and 0 bases, there was a span of 5 bases. Germline V gives CDR1 MDHEN, CDR2 SYDVKM. The CDR3 contains 14 residues. DNA for the CDR3: TGTGCCAGCAGTTTAGGGACAGCCAAAAACATTCAGTACTTC. It codes for CASSLGTAKNIQYF.

In its sample, this clone was seen a few times. The chain combines TRBV7-9 with TRBJ2-1; 9 nucleotides match TRBD1. The V segment lost 0 bases and the J segment 13 bases; nucleotides outside the gene matches: 7. Germline CDR1 SEHNR, CDR2 FQNEAQ (reference sequence). This CDR3 region has 14 residues. CDR3 bases: TGTGCCAGCAGCTTAGCGATGGAGGGACAGGGACAGTTCTTC. Protein: CASSLAMEGQGQFF. The complete variable domain, with remaining parts taken from reference TRBV7-9 and TRBJ2-1, reads DTGVSQNPRHKITKRGQNVTFRCDPISEHNRLYWYRQTLGQGPEFLTYFQNEAQLEKSRLLSDRFSAERPKGSFSTLEIQRTEQGDSAMYLCASSLAMEGQGQFFGPGTRLTVL.

The chain recombines TRBV5-1 with TRBJ2-3, with D hard to call. This CDR3 spans 14 amino acids. Deletions cut 0 bases from V and 8 bases from J, with 13 bases between. Per the germline V gene, CDR1 is SGHRS and CDR2 is YFSETQ. The CDR3 DNA reads TGCGCCAGCAGCTTGGCGCTAGATGTAGGTACGCAGTATTTT. This sequence encodes CASSLALDVGTQYF.

CDR3 DNA: TGTGCCAGCAGCCAAGGGGGGACAGTGTACTACGAGCAGTACTTC. This translates into CASSQGGTVYYEQYF. The J gene is TRBJ2-7, the V gene TRBV14; 7 positions match TRBD1. Trimming took 1 base from V and 3 from J; bases not matched to a gene: 6. The CDR3 has 15 residues. The germline V gene encodes CDR1 SGHDN and CDR2 FVKESK. The full variable domain, with the rest looked up from reference TRBV14 and TRBJ2-7, is EAGVTQFPSHSVIEKGQTVTLRCDPISGHDNLYWYRRVMGKEIKFLLHFVKESKQDESGMPNNRFLAERTGGTYSTLKVQPAELEDSGVYFCASSQGGTVYYEQYFGPGTRLTVT.

J is TRBJ2-3 and V is TRBV5-6, with 8 bases aligning to TRBD1. CDR3 length equals 14 residues. The V gene end was trimmed by 5 bases and the J gene end by 1 base; junction bases not matched to a gene: 3. Germline V lookup: CDR1 SGHDT, CDR2 YYEEEE. In DNA, the CDR3 is TGTGCCAGCAGTCGGGGACAGGGCACAGATACGCAGTATTTT. This encodes CASSRGQGTDTQYF.

This clone came up a few times. The chain has TRBV6-1 and TRBJ1-4; 8 bases match TRBD1. Germline loops: CDR1 MNHNS, CDR2 SASEGT. The CDR3 contains 15 residues. Germline trimming cut 3 bases from V and 7 bases from J; bases unmatched to any gene: 7. Written as DNA, the CDR3 is TGTGCCAGCAGTGACGGACAGGGTGGTGTTGAAAAACTGTTTTTT. This translates into CASSDGQGGVEKLFF.